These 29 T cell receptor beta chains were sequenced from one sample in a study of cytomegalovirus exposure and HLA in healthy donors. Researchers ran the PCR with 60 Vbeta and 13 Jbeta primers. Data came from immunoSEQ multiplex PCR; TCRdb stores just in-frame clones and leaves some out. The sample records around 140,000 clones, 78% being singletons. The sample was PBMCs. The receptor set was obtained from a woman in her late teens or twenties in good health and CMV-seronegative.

The CDR3 DNA reads TGTGCCAGCAGTGGAAATGGCCAGGGCTACGAGCAGTACTTC. Its translation is CASSGNGQGYEQYF. V is TRBV25-1 and J is TRBJ2-7, with D perhaps TRBD1 (5 bases). The CDR3 has 14 amino acids. Germline CDR1 is MGHDK and CDR2 is SYGVNS. Trimming stripped 4 bases from V and 3 bases from J, with 13 bases between.

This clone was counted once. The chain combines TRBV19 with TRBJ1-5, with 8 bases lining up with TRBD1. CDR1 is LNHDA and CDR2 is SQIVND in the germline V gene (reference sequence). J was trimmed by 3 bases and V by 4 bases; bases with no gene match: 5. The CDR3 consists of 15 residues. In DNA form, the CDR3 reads TGTGCCAGTAGTAACCTGGGACAGGTCAATCAGCCCCAGCATTTT. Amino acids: CASSNLGQVNQPQHF.

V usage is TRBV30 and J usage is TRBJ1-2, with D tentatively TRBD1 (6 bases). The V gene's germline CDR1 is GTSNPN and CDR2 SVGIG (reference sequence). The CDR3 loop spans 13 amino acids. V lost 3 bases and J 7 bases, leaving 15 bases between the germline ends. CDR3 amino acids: CAWSPDTGRGYTF. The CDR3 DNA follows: TGTGCCTGGAGCCCAGACACAGGGCGTGGCTACACCTTC.

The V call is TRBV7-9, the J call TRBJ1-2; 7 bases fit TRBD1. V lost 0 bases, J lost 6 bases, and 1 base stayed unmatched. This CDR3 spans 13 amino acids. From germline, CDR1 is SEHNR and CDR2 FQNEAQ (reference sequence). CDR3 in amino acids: CASSLAGGHGYTF. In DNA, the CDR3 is TGTGCCAGCAGCTTAGCAGGGGGCCATGGCTACACCTTC.

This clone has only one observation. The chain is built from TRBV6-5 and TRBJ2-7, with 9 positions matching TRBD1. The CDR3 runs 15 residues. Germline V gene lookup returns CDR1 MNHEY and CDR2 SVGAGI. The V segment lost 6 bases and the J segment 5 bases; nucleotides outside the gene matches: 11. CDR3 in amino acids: CASRYLDRGRDEQYF. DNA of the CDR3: TGTGCCAGCAGGTACCTGGACAGGGGAAGGGACGAGCAGTACTTC.

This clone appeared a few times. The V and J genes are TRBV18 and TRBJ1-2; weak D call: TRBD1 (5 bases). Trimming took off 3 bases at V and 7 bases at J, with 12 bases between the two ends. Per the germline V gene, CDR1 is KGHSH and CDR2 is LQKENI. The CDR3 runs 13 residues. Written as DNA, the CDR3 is TGTGCCAGCTCACCCGGACAAGGTGGTGGCTACACCTTC. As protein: CASSPGQGGGYTF.

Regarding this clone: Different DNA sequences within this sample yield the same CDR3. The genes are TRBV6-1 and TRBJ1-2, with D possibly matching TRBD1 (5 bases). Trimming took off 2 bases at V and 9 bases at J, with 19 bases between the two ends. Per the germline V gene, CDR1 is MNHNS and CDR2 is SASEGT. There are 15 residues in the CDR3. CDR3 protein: CASSENPSGQGSYTF. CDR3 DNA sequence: TGTGCCAGCAGTGAAAATCCGAGTGGACAAGGTAGCTACACCTTC.

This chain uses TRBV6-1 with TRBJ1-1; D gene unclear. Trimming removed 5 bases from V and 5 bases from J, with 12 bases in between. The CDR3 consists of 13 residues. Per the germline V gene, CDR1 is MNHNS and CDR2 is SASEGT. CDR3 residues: CASSHLPGTEAFF. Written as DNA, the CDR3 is TGTGCCAGCAGTCATCTGCCCGGGACTGAAGCTTTCTTT.

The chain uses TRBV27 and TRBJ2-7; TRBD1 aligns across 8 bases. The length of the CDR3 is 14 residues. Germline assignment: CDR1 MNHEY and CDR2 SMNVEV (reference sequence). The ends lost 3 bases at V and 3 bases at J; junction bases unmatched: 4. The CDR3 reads CASSLSTGGYEQYF. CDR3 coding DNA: TGTGCCAGCAGTTTGTCTACAGGGGGCTACGAGCAGTACTTC.

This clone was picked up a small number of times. CDR3 nucleotide sequence: TGCGCCAGCAGCCAAGAGGGGAGGAACGCCTACAATGAGCAGTTCTTC. This gives the protein CASSQEGRNAYNEQFF. The chain couples TRBV4-1 to TRBJ2-1, with D perhaps TRBD2 (6 bases). This CDR3 region has 16 residues. Germline loops: CDR1 MGHRA, CDR2 YSYEKL. Trimming removed 0 bases at V and 2 bases at J, with 11 bases between.

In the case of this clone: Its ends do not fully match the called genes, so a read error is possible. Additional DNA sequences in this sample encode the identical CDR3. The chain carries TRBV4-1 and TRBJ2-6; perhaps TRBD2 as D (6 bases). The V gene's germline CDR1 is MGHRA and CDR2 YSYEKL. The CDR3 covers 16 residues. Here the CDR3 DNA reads TGCGCCAGCAGCCTTTTACGGGACTCTGGGGCCAACGTCTTGACTTTC. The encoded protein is CASSLLRDSGANVLTF.

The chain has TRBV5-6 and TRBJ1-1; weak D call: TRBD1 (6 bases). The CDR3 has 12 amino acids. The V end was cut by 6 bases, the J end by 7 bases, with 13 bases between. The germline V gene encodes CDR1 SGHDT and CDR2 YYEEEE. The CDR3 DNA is TGTGCCAGCACCTCACAGGGCAGTGAAGCTTTCTTT. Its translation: CASTSQGSEAFF.

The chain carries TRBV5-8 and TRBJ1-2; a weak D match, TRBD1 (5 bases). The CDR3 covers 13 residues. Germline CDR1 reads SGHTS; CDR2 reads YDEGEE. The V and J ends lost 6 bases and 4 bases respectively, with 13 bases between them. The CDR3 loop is CASTPGVSYGYTF. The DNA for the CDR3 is TGTGCCAGCACCCCGGGGGTTAGCTATGGCTACACCTTC.

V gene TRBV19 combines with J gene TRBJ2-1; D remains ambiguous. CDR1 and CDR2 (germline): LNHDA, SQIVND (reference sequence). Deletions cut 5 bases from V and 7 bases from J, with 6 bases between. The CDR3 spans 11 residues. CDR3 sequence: CASSLLNEQFF. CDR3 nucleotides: TGTGCCAGTAGTCTCCTTAATGAGCAGTTCTTC.

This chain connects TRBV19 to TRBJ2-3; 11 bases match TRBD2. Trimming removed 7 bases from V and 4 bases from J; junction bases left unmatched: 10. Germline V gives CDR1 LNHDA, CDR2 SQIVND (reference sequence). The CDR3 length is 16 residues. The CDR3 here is CASTPTSGSIPDTQYF. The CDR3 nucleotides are TGTGCCAGTACCCCTACTAGCGGGAGCATCCCAGATACGCAGTATTTT.

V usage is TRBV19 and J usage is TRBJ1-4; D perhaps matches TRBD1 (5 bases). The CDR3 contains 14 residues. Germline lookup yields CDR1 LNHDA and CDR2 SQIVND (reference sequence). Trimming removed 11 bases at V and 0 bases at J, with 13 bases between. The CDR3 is CASRRGPTNEKLFF. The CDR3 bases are TGTGCCTCACGGCGGGGCCCAACTAATGAAAAACTGTTTTTT.

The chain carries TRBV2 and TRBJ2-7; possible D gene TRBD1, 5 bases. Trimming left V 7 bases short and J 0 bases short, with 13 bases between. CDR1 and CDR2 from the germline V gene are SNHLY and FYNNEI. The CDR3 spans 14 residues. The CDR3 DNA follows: TGTGCCAGCACCGACAGCCGGAGCTCCTACGAGCAGTACTTC. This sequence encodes CASTDSRSSYEQYF.

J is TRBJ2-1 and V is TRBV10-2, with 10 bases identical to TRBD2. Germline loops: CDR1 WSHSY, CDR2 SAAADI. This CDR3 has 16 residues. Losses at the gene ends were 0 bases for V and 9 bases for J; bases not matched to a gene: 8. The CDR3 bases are TGCGCCAGCAGTGAGTCGATTCTAGCGGGAGTGAGTGAGCAGTTCTTC. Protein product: CASSESILAGVSEQFF.

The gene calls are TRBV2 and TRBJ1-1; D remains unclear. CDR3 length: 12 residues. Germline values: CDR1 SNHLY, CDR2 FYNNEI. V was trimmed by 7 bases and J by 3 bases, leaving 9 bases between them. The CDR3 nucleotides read TGTGCCAGCAAGGAAGGAGACACTGAAGCTTTCTTT. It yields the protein CASKEGDTEAFF. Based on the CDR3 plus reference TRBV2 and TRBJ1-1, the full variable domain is EPEVTQTPSHQVTQMGQEVILRCVPISNHLYFYWYRQILGQKVEFLVSFYNNEISEKSEIFDDQFSVERPDGSNFTLKIRSTKLEDSAMYFCASKEGDTEAFFGQGTRLTVV.

CDR3 region: CASARGSGANVLTF. In nucleotides, the CDR3 is TGTGCCAGCGCGCGAGGCTCTGGGGCCAACGTCCTGACTTTC. The chain couples TRBV2 to TRBJ2-6; D gene uncertain. V was trimmed by 8 bases and J by 0 bases, leaving 8 bases between them. Germline V gene data show CDR1 as SNHLY and CDR2 as FYNNEI. The CDR3 contains 14 residues.

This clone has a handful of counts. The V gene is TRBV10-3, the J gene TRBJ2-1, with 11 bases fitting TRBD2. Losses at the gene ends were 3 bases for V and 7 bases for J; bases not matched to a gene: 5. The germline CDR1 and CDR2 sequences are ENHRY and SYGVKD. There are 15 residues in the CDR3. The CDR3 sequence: CAISDSTSGSNEQFF. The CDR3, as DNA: TGTGCCATCAGTGACTCTACTAGCGGGAGTAATGAGCAGTTCTTC.

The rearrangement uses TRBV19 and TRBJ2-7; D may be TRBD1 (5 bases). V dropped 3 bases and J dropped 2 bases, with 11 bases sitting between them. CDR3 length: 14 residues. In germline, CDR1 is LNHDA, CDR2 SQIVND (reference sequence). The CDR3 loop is CASSIGQGAYEQYF. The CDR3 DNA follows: TGTGCCAGTAGTATTGGGCAGGGCGCCTACGAGCAGTACTTC. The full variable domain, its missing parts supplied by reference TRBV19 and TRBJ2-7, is DGGITQSPKYLFRKEGQNVTLSCEQNLNHDAMYWYRQDPGQGLRLIYYSQIVNDFQKGDIAEGYSVSREKKESFPLTVTSAQKNPTAFYLCASSIGQGAYEQYFGPGTRLTVT.

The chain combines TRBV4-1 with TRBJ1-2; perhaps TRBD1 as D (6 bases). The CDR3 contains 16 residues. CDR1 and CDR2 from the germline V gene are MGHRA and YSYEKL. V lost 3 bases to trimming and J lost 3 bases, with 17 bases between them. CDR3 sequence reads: CASSHRGGGIDYGYTF. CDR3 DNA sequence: TGCGCCAGCAGCCACAGGGGAGGGGGGATAGACTATGGCTACACCTTC.

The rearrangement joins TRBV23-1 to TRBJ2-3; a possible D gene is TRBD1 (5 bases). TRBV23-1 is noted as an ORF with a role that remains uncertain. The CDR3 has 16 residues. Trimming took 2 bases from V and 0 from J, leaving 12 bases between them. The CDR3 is CASSQVRGTSTDTQYF. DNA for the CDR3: TGCGCCAGCAGTCAAGTAAGGGGCACTAGCACAGATACGCAGTATTTT.

In DNA, the CDR3 is TGTGCCAGCGAACCTGGCGGGGAGAACACTGAAGCTTTCTTT. Protein: CASEPGGENTEAFF. This rearrangement joins TRBV9 to TRBJ1-1; D is uncertain. Per germline, CDR1 SGDLS and CDR2 YYNGEE. V was shortened by 7 bases and J by 1 base, with 14 bases between the two germline ends. The CDR3 spans 14 residues.

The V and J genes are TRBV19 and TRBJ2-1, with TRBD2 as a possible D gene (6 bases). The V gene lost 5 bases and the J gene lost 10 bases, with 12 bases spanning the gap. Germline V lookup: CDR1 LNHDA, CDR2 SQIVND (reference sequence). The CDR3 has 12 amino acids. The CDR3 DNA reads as TGTGCCAGTAGTTCGCGGGACGAAGAGCAGTTCTTC. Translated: CASSSRDEEQFF.

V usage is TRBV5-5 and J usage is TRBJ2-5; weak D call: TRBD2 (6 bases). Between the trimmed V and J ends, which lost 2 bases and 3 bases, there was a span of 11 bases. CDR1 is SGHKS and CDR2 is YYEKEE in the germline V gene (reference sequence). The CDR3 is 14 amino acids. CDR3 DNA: TGTGCCAGCAGCTTAGGAGGGCTTAAAGAGACCCAGTACTTC. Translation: CASSLGGLKETQYF.

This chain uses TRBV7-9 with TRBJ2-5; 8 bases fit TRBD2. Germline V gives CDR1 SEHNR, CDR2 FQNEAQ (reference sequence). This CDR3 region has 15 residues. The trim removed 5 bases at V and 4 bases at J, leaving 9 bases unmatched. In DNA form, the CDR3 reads TGTGCCAGCAGCCCCCTGGCGGGAGGAGGAGAGACCCAGTACTTC. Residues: CASSPLAGGGETQYF.

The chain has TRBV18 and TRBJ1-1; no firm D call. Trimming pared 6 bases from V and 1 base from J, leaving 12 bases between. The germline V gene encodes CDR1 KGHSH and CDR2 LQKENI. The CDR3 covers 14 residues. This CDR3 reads CASSQAIENTEAFF. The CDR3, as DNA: TGTGCCAGCTCCCAAGCCATTGAGAACACTGAAGCTTTCTTT.